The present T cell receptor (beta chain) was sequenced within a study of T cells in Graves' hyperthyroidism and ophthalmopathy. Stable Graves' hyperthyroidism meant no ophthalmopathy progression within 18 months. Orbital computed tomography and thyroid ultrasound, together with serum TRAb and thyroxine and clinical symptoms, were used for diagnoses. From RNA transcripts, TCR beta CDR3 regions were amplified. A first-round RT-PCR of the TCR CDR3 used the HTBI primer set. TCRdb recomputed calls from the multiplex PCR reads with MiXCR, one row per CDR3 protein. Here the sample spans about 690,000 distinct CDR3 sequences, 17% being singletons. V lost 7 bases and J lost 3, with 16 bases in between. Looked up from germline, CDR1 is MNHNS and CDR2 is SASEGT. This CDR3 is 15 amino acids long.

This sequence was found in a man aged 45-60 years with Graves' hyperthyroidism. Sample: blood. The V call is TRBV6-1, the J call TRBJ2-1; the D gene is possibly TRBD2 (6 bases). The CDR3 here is CASTLWGEYYNEQFF. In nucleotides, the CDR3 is TGTGCCAGCACCCTATGGGGGGAGTACTACAATGAGCAGTTCTTC.